Listed below are T cell receptor beta chains from one sample, sequenced in a study of beta chain features in type 1 diabetes. The data were produced by immunoSEQ multiplex PCR, yet TCRdb's version contains in-frame clones alone and is incomplete. This table holds roughly 160,000 clones, less than 9.5% found once. Sequences were obtained from central memory CD4+ T cells from blood. These receptors originate from a woman between 40 and 50 years old with type 1 diabetes. CDR3s include the opening cysteine and the closing phenylalanine or tryptophan. The D gene is left open where the match is weak. Not every row has a clone size; where given, it reads once, few, many or a size class.

>TRBJ1-5|TRBV4-3|TRBD1|.
TGCGCCAGCAGCCAAGTCACAGGGGCGGGTCAGCCCCAGCATTTT
CASSQVTGAGQPQHF
>TRBJ2-7|TRBV11-3|TRBD1|.
TGTGCCAGCAGCTTAGGCGAGGGGGCCGAGCAGTACTTC
CASSLGEGAEQYF
>TRBJ2-7|TRBV2|.|few
TGTGCCAGCAGTGAAAGTACTCCCCTCTACGAGCAGTACTTC
CASSESTPLYEQYF
>TRBJ2-5|TRBV28|TRBD2|few
TGTGCCACGGGACTAGCGGGTGAGACCCAGTACTTC
CATGLAGETQYF
>TRBJ2-6|TRBV4-2|.|.
TGTGCCAGCAGCCCGACTGATTCTGGGGCCAACGTCCTGACTTTC
CASSPTDSGANVLTF
>TRBJ1-2|TRBV10-3|.|.
TGTGCCATCAGTGATGGCAATAACTATGGCTACACCTTC
CAISDGNNYGYTF
>TRBJ1-1|TRBV28|TRBD1|few
TGTGCCAGCAATACGCCGGGACAGGGGGACACTGAAGCTTTCTTT
CASNTPGQGDTEAFF
>TRBJ2-2|TRBV28|.|.
TGTGCCAGCAGGGGCGCGGGGGCTGGGACCGGGGAGCTGTTTTTT
CASRGAGAGTGELFF
>TRBJ1-6|TRBV6-5|.|few
TGTGCCAGCAGTTACTCAGGCTCTAGCTGGAATTCACCCCTCCACTTT
CASSYSGSSWNSPLHF
>TRBJ2-5|TRBV5-1|TRBD2|few
TGCGCCAGCAGCGACGGACTAGCGGGAGGAGAGACCCAGTACTTC
CASSDGLAGGETQYF
>TRBJ1-1|TRBV5-1|.|.
TGCGCCAGCAGCTTGGGAGAGGGCAACACTGAAGCTTTCTTT
CASSLGEGNTEAFF
>TRBJ1-2|TRBV29-1|.|few
TGCAGCTCCGAGGAAGGCTATGGCTACACCTTC
CSSEEGYGYTF
>TRBJ1-2|TRBV6-6|.|.
TGTGCCAGCAGTATAGACAGGCCGTCGGGTGGCTACACCTTC
CASSIDRPSGGYTF
>TRBJ2-1|TRBV29-1|.|few
TGCAGCGGCGGACAGTGGAGCTCCTACAATGAGCAGTTCTTC
CSGGQWSSYNEQFF
>TRBJ1-2|TRBV19|.|.
TGTGCCAGTAGAGCGACAGCCTATGGCTACACCTTC
CASRATAYGYTF
>TRBJ1-1|TRBV10-3|.|few
TGTGCCATCAGTGACCTCAGGGGCCATACTGAAGCTTTCTTT
CAISDLRGHTEAFF
>TRBJ2-4|TRBV11-2|.|few
TGTGCCAGCAGCTCAGGGCGGAACATTCAGTACTTC
CASSSGRNIQYF
>TRBJ2-1|TRBV9|.|few
TGTGCCAGCAGCGTAGTGGCCCAGCGGAACAATGAGCAGTTCTTC
CASSVVAQRNNEQFF
>TRBJ2-7|TRBV7-2|.|.
TGTGCCAGCAGCTTAGGGGCAGGGCGACAGTACTTC
CASSLGAGRQYF
>TRBJ2-5|TRBV7-3|TRBD1|.
TGTGCCAGCAGCCTGGGACAGGCCCAAGAGACCCAGTACTTC
CASSLGQAQETQYF
>TRBJ1-5|TRBV6-5|TRBD1|few
TGTGCCAGCAGGACAGGGTATGATCAGCCCCAGCATTTT
CASRTGYDQPQHF
>TRBJ2-3|TRBV27|TRBD1|many
TGTGCCAGCAGTTCACAGGGGCGCGATACGCAGTATTTT
CASSSQGRDTQYF
>TRBJ2-7|TRBV9|TRBD1|many
TGTGCCAGCAGCGTAGAGGACAGGGTGGGCGAGCAGTACTTC
CASSVEDRVGEQYF
>TRBJ1-1|TRBV28|.|.
TGTGCCAGCAGTCACCAGGGATACACTGAAGCTTTCTTT
CASSHQGYTEAFF
>TRBJ1-6|TRBV18|TRBD1|.
TGTGCCAGCTCACAACCTGTGGGACAGGCCAGGAATTCACCCCTCCACTTT
CASSQPVGQARNSPLHF
>TRBJ2-1|TRBV29-1|.|many
TGCAGCGTTGCCGGGACTTACAATGAGCAGTTCTTC
CSVAGTYNEQFF
>TRBJ2-7|TRBV9|.|few
TGTGCCAGCAGCCCCTACCTACTCTCCTACGAGCAGTACTTC
CASSPYLLSYEQYF
>TRBJ1-5|TRBV27|.|.
TGTGCCAGCAGTGACATTTATAGCAATCAGCCCCAGCATTTT
CASSDIYSNQPQHF
>TRBJ2-5|TRBV5-4|.|few
TGTGCCAGCAGCGAGTACTACCAGGGTGGTTCGGGGACCCAGTACTTC
CASSEYYQGGSGTQYF
>TRBJ2-2|TRBV5-4|TRBD1|.
TGTGCCAGCAGCCACCGACAGGGGAACACCGGGGAGCTGTTTTTT
CASSHRQGNTGELFF